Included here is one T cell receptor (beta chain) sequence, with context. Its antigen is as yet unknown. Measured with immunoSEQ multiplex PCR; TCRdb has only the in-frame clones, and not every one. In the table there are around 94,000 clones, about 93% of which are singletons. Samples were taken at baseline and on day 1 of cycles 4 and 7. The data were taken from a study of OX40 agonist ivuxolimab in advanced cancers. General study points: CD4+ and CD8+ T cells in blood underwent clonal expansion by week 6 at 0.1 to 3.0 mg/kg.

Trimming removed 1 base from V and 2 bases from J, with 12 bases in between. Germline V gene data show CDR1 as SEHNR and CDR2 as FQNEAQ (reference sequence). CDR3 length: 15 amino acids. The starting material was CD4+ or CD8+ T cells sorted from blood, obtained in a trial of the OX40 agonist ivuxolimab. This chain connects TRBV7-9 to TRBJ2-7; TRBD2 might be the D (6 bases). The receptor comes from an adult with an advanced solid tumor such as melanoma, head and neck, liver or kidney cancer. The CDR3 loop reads CASSLVASVAYEQYF. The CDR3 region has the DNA TGTGCCAGCAGCTTAGTGGCTAGCGTGGCCTACGAGCAGTACTTC.